This note documents a single T cell receptor (beta chain) sequence. The antigen is not known. V lost 4 bases and J lost 13, with 16 bases in between. CDR3 length: 13 amino acids. Per germline, CDR1 MDHEN and CDR2 SYDVKM. The source of the sample is a study of T cell responses to AZD1222 COVID-19 vaccine. Whole-study findings and limits: Once two AZD1222 doses were given, Spike-specific TCR breadth and depth went up.

Using immunoSEQ multiplex PCR, the repertoire was profiled, and TCRdb retains in-frame clones only, with some absent. The sample carries roughly 44,000 clones, nearly 85% recorded once. This TCR was sampled from an adult in good health. The specimen was peripheral blood, collected on day 0 of AZD1222 vaccination. The chain has TRBV28 and TRBJ1-4; weak D call: TRBD1 (5 bases). CDR3 loop: CASSSAQGPRLFF. CDR3 nucleotide sequence: TGTGCCAGCAGTTCTGCCCAGGGCCCCAGACTGTTTTTT.